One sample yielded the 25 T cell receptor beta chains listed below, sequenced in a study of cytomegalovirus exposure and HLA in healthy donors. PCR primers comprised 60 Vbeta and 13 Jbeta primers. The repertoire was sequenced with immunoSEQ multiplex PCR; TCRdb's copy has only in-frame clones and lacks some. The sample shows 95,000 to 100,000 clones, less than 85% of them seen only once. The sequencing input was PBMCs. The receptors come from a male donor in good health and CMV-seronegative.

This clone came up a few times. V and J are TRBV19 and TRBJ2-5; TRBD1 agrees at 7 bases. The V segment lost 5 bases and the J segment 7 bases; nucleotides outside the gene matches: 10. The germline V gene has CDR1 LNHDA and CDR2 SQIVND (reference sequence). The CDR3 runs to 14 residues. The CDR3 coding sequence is TGTGCCAGTAGTGACAGGGATCTGGTGAGGACCCAGTACTTC. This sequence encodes CASSDRDLVRTQYF. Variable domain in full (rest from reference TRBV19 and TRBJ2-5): DGGITQSPKYLFRKEGQNVTLSCEQNLNHDAMYWYRQDPGQGLRLIYYSQIVNDFQKGDIAEGYSVSREKKESFPLTVTSAQKNPTAFYLCASSDRDLVRTQYFGPGTRLLVL.

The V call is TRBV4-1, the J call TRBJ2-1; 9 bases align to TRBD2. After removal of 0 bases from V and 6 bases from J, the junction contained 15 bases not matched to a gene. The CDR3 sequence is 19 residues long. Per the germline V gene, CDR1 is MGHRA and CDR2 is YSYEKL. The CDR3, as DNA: TGCGCCAGCAGCCAAGATGGGACTAGCCAAGGGAGGTTAGGCAATGAGCAGTTCTTC. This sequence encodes CASSQDGTSQGRLGNEQFF.

CDR3 sequence reads: CASSSGVNYGYTF. The CDR3 DNA is TGTGCCAGCAGCTCAGGGGTTAACTATGGCTACACCTTC. The rearrangement uses TRBV11-2 and TRBJ1-2; the D gene is possibly TRBD1 (6 bases). Germline lookup yields CDR1 SGHAT and CDR2 FQNNGV. With 4 bases removed from V and 1 base from J, the gap between germline ends came to 7 bases. The CDR3 spans 13 residues.

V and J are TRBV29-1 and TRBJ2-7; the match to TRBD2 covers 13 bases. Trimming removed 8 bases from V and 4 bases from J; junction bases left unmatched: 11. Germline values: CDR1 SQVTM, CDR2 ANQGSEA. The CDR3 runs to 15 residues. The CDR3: CSIIPATSGRYEQYF. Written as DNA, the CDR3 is TGCAGCATCATACCGGCGACTAGCGGGAGGTACGAGCAGTACTTC.

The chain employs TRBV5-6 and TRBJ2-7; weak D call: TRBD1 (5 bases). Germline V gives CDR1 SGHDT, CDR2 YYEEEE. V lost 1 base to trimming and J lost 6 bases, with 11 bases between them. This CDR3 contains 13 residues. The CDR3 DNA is TGTGCCAGCAGCTTGATCAGGGCTCGCGAGCAGTACTTC. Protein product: CASSLIRAREQYF.

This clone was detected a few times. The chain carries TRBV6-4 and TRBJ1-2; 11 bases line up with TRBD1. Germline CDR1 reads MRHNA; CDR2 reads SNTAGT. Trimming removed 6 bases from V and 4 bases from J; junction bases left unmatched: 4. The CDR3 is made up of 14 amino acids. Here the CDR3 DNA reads TGTGCCAGCAGGGACAGGGGGCAAGGCTATGGCTACACCTTC. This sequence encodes CASRDRGQGYGYTF.

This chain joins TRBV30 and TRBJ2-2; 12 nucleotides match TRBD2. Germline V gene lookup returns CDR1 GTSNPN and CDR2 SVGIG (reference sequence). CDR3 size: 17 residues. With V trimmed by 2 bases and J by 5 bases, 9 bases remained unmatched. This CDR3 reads CAWSWLAGGPGTGELFF. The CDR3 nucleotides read TGTGCCTGGAGTTGGCTAGCGGGAGGGCCAGGTACCGGGGAGCTGTTTTTT.

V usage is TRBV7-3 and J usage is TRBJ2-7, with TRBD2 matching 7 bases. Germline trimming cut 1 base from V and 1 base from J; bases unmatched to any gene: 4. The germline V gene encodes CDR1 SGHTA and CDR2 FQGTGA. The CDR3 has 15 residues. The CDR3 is CASSLKAGLSYEQYF. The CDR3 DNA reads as TGTGCCAGCAGCTTAAAAGCGGGGTTATCCTACGAGCAGTACTTC.

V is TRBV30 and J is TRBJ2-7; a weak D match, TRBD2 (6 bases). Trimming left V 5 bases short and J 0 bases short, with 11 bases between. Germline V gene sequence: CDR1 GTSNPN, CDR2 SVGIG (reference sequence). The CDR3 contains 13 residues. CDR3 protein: CAWGDSRSYEQYF. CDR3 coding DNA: TGTGCCTGGGGGGACTCCCGCTCCTACGAGCAGTACTTC.

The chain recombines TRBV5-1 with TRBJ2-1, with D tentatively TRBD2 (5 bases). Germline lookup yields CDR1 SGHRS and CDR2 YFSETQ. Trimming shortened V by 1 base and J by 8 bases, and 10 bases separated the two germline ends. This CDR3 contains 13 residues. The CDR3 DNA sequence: TGCGCCAGCAGCTTGTGGGGAGACGATGAGCAGTTCTTC. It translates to CASSLWGDDEQFF.

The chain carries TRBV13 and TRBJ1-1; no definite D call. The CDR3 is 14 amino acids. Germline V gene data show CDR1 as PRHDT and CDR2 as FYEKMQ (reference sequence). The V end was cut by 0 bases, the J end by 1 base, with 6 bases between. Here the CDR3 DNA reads TGTGCCAGCAGCTTAGGACAGCAGAACACTGAAGCTTTCTTT. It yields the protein CASSLGQQNTEAFF.

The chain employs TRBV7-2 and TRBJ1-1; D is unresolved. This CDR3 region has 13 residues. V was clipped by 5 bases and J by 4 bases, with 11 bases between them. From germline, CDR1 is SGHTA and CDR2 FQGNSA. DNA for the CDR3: TGTGCCAGCAGCAGGACTCGAGGCACTGAAGCTTTCTTT. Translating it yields CASSRTRGTEAFF.

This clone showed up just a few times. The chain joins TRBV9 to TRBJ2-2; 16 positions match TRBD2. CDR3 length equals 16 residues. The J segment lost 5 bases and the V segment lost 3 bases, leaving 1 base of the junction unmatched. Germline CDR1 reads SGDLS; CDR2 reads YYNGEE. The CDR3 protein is CASSEGLAGGTGELFF. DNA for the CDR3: TGTGCCAGCAGCGAGGGACTAGCGGGAGGGACCGGGGAGCTGTTTTTT. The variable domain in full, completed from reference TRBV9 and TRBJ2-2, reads DSGVTQTPKHLITATGQRVTLRCSPRSGDLSVYWYQQSLDQGLQFLIQYYNGEERAKGNILERFSAQQFPDLHSELNLSSLELGDSALYFCASSEGLAGGTGELFFGEGSRLTVL.

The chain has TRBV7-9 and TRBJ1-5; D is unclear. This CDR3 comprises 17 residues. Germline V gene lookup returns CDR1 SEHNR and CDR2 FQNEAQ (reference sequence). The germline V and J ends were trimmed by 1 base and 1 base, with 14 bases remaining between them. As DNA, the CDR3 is TGTGCCAGCAGCTTAGGTTTTACTGGAGTGAGCAATCAGCCCCAGCATTTT. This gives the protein CASSLGFTGVSNQPQHF.

The CDR3 protein is CASSRPDTRGEQYF. CDR3 nucleotide sequence: TGTGCCAGCAGCCGACCAGACACCCGCGGGGAGCAGTACTTC. The J gene is TRBJ2-7, the V gene TRBV7-8; D perhaps matches TRBD2 (5 bases). CDR3 length: 14 residues. Trimming took 5 bases from V and 7 from J, leaving 18 bases between them. The germline V gene encodes CDR1 SGHVS and CDR2 FQNEAQ.

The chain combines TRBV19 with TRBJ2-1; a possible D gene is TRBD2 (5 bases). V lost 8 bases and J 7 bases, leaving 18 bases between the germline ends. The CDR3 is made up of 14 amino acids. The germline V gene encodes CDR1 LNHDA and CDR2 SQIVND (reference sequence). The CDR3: CASLDTSWENEQFF. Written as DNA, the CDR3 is TGTGCCAGTTTAGACACCTCCTGGGAGAATGAGCAGTTCTTC.

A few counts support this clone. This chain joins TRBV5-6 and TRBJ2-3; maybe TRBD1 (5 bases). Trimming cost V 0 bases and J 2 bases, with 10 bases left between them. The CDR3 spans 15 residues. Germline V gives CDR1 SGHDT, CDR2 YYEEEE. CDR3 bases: TGTGCCAGCAGCTTGGTGGGCAGGGTCACAGATACGCAGTATTTT. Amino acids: CASSLVGRVTDTQYF.

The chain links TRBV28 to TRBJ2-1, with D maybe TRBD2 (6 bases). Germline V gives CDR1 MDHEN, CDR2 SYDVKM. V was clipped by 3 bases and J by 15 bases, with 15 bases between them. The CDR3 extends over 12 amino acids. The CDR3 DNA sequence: TGTGCCAGCAGTTTTGTTCGGGACTCTCGGTTCTTC. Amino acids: CASSFVRDSRFF.

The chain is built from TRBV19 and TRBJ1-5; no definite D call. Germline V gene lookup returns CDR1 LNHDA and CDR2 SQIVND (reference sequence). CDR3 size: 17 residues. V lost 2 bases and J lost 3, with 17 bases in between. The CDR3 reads CASSIQWRTRDNQPQHF. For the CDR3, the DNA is TGTGCCAGTAGTATACAGTGGAGGACTCGAGACAATCAGCCCCAGCATTTT.

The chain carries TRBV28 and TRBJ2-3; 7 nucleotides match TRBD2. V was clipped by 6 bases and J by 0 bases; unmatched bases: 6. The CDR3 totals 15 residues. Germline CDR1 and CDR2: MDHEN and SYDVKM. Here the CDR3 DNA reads TGTGCCAGCAGGCCCTGGGGGGGTAGCACAGATACGCAGTATTTT. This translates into CASRPWGGSTDTQYF. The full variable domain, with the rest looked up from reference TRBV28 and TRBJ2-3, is DVKVTQSSRYLVKRTGEKVFLECVQDMDHENMFWYRQDPGLGLRLIYFSYDVKMKEKGDIPEGYSVSREKKERFSLILESASTNQTSMYLCASRPWGGSTDTQYFGPGTRLTVL.

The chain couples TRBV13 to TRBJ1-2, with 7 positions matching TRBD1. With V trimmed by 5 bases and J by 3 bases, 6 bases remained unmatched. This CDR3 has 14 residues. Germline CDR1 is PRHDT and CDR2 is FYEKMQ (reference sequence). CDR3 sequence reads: CASSPRDRDYGYTF. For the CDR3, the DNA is TGTGCCAGCAGCCCCCGAGACAGGGACTATGGCTACACCTTC.

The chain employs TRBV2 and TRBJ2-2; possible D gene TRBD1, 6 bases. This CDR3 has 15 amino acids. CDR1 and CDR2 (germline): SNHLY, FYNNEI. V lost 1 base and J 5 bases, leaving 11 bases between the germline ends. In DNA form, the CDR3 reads TGTGCCAGCAGTGAAGGGACAGCCGATACCGGGGAGCTGTTTTTT. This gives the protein CASSEGTADTGELFF.

CDR3 DNA: TGTGCCAGCAGCAAAGGGACTAGCGGTTACTACAATGAGCAGTTCTTC. Protein sequence: CASSKGTSGYYNEQFF. The rearrangement links TRBV7-3 to TRBJ2-1, with TRBD2 identical over 11 bases. Trimming cost V 5 bases and J 3 bases; bases outside gene matches: 6. Per germline, CDR1 SGHTA and CDR2 FQGTGA. The CDR3 has 16 amino acids. Supplemented by reference TRBV7-3 and TRBJ2-1, the full variable domain reads GAGVSQTPSNKVTEKGKYVELRCDPISGHTALYWYRQSLGQGPEFLIYFQGTGAADDSGLPNDRFFAVRPEGSVSTLKIQRTERGDSAVYLCASSKGTSGYYNEQFFGPGTRLTVL.

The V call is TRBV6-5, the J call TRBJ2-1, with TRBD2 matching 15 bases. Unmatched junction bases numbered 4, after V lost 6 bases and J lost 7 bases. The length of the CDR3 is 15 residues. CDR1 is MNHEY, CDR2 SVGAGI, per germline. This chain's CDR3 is CASRSGTSGGNEQFF. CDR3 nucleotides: TGTGCCAGCAGGAGCGGGACTAGCGGGGGGAATGAGCAGTTCTTC.

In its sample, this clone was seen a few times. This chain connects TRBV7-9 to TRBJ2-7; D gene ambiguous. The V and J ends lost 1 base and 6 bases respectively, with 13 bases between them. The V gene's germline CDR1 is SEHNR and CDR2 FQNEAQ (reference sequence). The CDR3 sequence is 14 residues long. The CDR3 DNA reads TGTGCCAGCAGCTTAGACTATTATCCCGGCGAGCAGTACTTC. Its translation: CASSLDYYPGEQYF.